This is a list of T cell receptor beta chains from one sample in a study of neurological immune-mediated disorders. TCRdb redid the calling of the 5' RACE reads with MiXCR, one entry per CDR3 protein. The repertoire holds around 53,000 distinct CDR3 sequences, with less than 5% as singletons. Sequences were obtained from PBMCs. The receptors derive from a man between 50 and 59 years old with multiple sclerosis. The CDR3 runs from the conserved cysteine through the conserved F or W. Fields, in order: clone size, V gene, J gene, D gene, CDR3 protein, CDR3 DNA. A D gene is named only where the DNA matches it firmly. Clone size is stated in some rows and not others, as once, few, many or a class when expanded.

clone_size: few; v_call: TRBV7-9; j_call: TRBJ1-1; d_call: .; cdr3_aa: CASSMTRQGNFAEAFF; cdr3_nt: TGTGCCAGCAGCATGACCCGTCAGGGAAATTTCGCTGAAGCTTTCTTT
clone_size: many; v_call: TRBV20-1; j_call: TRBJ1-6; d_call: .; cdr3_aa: CSATPSGLWGSPLHF; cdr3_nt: TGCAGTGCAACCCCTTCCGGGCTCTGGGGATCACCCCTCCACTTT
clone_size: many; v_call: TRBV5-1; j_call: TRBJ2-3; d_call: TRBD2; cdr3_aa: CASRLASTPRTDTQYF; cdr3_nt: TGCGCCAGCAGACTAGCGAGTACCCCTCGTACAGATACGCAGTATTTT
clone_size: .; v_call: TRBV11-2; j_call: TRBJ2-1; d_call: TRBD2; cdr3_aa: CASSSSPGTSGRWNEQFF; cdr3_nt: TGTGCCAGCAGCTCAAGTCCCGGGACTAGCGGGAGGTGGAATGAGCAGTTCTTC
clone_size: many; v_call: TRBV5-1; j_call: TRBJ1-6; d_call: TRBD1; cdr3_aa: CASTIGQGNSPLHF; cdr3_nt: TGCGCCAGCACGATCGGACAGGGGAATTCACCCCTCCACTTT
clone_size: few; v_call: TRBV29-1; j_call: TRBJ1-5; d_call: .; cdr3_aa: CSVEEADNQPQHF; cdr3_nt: TGCAGCGTTGAGGAGGCGGACAATCAGCCCCAGCATTTT
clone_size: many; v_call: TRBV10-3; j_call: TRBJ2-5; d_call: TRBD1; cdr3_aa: CAISGPTGDQETQYF; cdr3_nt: TGTGCCATCAGTGGACCTACAGGGGACCAAGAGACCCAGTACTTC
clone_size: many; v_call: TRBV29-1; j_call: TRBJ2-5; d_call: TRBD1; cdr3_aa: CSERTGGETQYF; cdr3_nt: TGCAGCGAAAGGACAGGGGGAGAGACCCAGTACTTC
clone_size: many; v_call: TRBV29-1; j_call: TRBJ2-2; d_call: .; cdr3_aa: CSVDWQGRGAGELFF; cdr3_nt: TGCAGCGTTGATTGGCAGGGTCGGGGCGCCGGGGAGCTGTTTTTT
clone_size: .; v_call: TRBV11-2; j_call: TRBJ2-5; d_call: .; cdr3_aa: CASSFADNQETQYF; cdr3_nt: TGTGCCAGCAGCTTCGCTGACAACCAAGAGACCCAGTACTTC
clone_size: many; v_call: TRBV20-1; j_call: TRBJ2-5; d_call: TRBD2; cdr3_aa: CSAHTGGAQYF; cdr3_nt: TGCAGTGCCCACACCGGGGGGGCCCAGTACTTC
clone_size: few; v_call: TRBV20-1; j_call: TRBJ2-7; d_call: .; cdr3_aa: CSARRPGKLYEQYF; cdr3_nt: TGCAGTGCTAGAAGACCGGGAAAACTCTACGAGCAGTACTTC
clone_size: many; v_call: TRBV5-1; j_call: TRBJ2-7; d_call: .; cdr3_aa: CASSPPTGEQYF; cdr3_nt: TGCGCCAGCAGCCCCCCGACCGGGGAGCAGTACTTC
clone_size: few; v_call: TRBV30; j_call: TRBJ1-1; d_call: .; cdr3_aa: CAWSVHDIVAPEF; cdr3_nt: TGTGCCTGGAGTGTACACGACATTGTGGCCCCGGAGTTT
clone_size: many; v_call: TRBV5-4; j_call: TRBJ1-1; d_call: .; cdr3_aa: CASSFSQNTEAFF; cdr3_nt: TGTGCCAGCAGCTTTTCCCAGAACACTGAAGCTTTCTTT
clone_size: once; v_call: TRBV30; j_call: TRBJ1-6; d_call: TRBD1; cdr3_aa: CAWSLDRGNSPLHF; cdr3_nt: TGTGCCTGGAGCCTAGACAGGGGAAATTCACCCCTCCACTTT
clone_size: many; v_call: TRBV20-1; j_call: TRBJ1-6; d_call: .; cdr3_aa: CSAPLGGGSPLHF; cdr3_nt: TGCAGTGCCCCCCTAGGTGGTGGTTCACCCCTCCACTTT
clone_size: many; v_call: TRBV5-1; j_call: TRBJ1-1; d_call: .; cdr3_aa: CASSGTTGNTEAFF; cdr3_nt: TGCGCCAGCAGCGGAACGACAGGCAACACTGAAGCTTTCTTT
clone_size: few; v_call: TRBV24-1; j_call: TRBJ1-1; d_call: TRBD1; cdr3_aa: CATRQGVNTEAFF; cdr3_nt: TGTGCCACCAGGCAGGGGGTGAACACTGAAGCTTTCTTT
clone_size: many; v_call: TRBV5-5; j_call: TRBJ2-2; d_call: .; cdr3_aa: CASSSRDGGPTGELFF; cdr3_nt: TGTGCCAGCAGCTCCCGTGATGGGGGGCCCACCGGGGAGCTGTTTTTT
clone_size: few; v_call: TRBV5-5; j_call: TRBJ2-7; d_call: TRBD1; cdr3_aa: CASSTQTGGLYEQYF; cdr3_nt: TGTGCCAGCAGCACGCAGACAGGGGGACTATACGAGCAGTACTTC
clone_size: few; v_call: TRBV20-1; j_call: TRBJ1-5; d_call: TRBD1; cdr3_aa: CSAETGGFDFMTQPQHF; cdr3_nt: TGCAGTGCTGAGACAGGGGGCTTTGACTTCATGACTCAGCCCCAGCATTTT
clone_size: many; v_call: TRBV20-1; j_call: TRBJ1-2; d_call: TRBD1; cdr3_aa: CSADSRDSKNYGYTF; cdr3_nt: TGCAGTGCCGACAGCAGGGACAGTAAGAACTATGGCTACACCTTC
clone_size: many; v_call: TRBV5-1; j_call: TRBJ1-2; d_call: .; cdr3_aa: CASSLDSAYGYTF; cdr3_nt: TGCGCCAGCAGCTTGGATTCGGCCTATGGCTACACCTTC
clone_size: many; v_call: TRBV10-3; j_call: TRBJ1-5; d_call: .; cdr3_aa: CAISEGITNQPQHF; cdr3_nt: TGTGCCATCAGTGAGGGGATAACCAATCAGCCCCAGCATTTT
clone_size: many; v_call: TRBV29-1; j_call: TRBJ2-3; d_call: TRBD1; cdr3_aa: CSVGARGQVTQYF; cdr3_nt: TGCAGCGTTGGGGCCAGGGGGCAGGTTACGCAGTATTTT
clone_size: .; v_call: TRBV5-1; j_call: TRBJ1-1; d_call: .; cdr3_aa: CASRVTENTEAFF; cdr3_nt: TGCGCCAGCAGAGTGACGGAGAACACTGAAGCTTTCTTT
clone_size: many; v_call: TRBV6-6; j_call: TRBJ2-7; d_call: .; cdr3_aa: CASSYAGTNEQYF; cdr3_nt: TGTGCCAGCAGTTACGCAGGGACGAACGAGCAGTACTTC
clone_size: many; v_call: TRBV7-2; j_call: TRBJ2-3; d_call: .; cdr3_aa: CASSLVFLWSSPSDSTDTQYF; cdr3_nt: TGTGCCAGCAGCTTAGTCTTCCTTTGGTCTTCTCCGTCTGACAGCACAGATACGCAGTATTTT
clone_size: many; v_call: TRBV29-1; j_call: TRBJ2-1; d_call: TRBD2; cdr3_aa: CSALAGGPHEQFF; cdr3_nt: TGCAGCGCGCTAGCGGGAGGGCCACATGAGCAGTTCTTC
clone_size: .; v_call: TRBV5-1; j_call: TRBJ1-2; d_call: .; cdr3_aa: CASSLAPREQGTF; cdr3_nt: TGCGCCAGCAGCTTGGCCCCAAGGGAGCAGGGTACCTTC
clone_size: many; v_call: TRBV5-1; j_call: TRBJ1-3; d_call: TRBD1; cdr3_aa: CASSPGTGGNTIYF; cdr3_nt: TGCGCCAGCAGCCCTGGGACAGGGGGAAACACCATATATTTT
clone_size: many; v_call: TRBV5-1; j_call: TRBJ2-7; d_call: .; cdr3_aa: CASSHARTGYEQYF; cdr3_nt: TGCGCCAGCAGCCATGCGCGGACGGGCTACGAGCAGTACTTC
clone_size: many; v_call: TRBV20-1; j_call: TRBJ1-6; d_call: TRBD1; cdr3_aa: CSASEAETGDSYNSPLHF; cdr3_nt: TGCAGTGCCAGCGAGGCAGAGACAGGGGACTCCTATAATTCACCCCTCCACTTT
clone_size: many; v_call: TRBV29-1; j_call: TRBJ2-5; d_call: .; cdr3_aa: CSVDTVLRTQYF; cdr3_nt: TGCAGCGTTGACACGGTCCTAAGGACCCAGTACTTC
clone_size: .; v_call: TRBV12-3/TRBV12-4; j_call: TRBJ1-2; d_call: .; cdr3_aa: CASRHTDRNYGYTF; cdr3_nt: TGTGCCAGCAGACACACGGACCGTAACTATGGCTACACCTTC
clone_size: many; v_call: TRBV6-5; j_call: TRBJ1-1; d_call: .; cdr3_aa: CASSPTGVVTEAFF; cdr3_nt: TGTGCCAGCAGTCCGACTGGGGTGGTAACTGAAGCTTTCTTT
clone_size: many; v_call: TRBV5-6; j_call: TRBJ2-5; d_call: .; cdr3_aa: CASSYGSRETQYF; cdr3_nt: TGTGCCAGCAGCTATGGCTCCAGGGAGACCCAGTACTTC
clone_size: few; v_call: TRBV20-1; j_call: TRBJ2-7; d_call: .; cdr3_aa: CSARLMTQNPYEQYF; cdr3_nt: TGCAGTGCTAGACTTATGACCCAAAATCCGTACGAGCAGTACTTC
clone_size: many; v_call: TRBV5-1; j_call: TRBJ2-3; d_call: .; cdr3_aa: CASSLRGVSSTDTQYF; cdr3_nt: TGCGCCAGCAGCTTGCGTGGGGTCTCTAGCACAGATACGCAGTATTTT
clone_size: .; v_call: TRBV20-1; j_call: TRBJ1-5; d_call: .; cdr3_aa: CSAVWGGSNQPQNF; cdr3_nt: TGCAGTGCTGTATGGGGGGGAAGCAATCAGCCCCAGAATTTT
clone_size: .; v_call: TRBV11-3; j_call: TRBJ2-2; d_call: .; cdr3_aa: CASRRTNQDGELFF; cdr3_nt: TGTGCCAGCAGACGGACTAACCAGGACGGGGAGCTGTTTTTT
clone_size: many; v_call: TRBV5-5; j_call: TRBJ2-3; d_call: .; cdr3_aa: CASSLEGGTGTDTQYF; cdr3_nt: TGTGCCAGCAGCTTGGAGGGGGGGACAGGCACAGATACGCAGTATTTT
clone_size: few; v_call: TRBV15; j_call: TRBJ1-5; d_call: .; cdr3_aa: CATSRGGQSNQPQHF; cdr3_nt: TGTGCCACCAGCAGAGGAGGACAGAGCAATCAGCCCCAGCATTTT